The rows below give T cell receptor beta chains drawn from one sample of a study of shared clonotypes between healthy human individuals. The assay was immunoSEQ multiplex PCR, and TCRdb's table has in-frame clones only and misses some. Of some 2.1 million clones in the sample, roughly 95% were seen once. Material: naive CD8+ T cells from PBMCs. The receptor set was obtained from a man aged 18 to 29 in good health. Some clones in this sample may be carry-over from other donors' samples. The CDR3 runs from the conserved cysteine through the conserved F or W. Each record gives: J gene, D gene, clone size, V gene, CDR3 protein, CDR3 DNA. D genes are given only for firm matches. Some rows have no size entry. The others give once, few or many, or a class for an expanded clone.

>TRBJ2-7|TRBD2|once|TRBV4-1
CASSHEDREDSYEQYF
TGCGCCAGCAGCCACGAAGATCGGGAGGACTCCTACGAGCAGTACTTC
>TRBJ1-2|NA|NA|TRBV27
CASSSDGGGYGYTF
TGTGCCAGCAGTTCGGACGGGGGTGGCTATGGCTACACCTTC
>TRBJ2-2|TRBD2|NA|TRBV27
CASRPLAGGPSTGELFF
TGTGCCAGCAGACCCCTAGCGGGAGGGCCCTCCACCGGGGAGCTGTTTTTT
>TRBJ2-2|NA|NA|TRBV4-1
CASSQDWAHRTNTGELFF
TGCGCCAGCAGCCAAGATTGGGCACACCGAACTAACACCGGGGAGCTGTTTTTT
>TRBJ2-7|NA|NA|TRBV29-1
CSVAPGSSYEQYF
TGCAGCGTTGCCCCTGGGAGTTCCTACGAGCAGTACTTC
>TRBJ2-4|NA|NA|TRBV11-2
CASSLVPGSAKNIQYF
TGTGCCAGCAGCTTAGTACCGGGTTCAGCCAAAAACATTCAGTACTTC
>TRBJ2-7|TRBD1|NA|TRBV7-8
CASSAQGAGSYEQYF
TGTGCCAGCAGCGCGCAGGGGGCTGGATCCTACGAGCAGTACTTC
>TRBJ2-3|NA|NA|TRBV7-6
CASSLRVLSSTDTQYF
TGTGCCAGCAGCTTACGGGTCCTTTCTAGCACAGATACGCAGTATTTT
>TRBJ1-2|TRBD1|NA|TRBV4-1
CASSQDAAGGIYGYTF
TGCGCCAGCAGCCAAGATGCGGCAGGGGGGATATATGGCTACACCTTC
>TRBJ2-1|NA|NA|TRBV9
CASSALTDGSSYNEQFF
TGTGCCAGCAGCGCGCTCACGGACGGGAGCTCCTACAATGAGCAGTTCTTC